These 27 T cell receptor beta chains were all obtained from the same sample, sequenced in a study of blood T cell repertoires in COVID-19. Using immunoSEQ multiplex PCR, the repertoire was profiled, and TCRdb retains in-frame clones only, with some absent. The top ten clones hold roughly 8.7% of a sample with under 250,000 clones, 84% of them seen once. Sequenced: peripheral blood. Every receptor here comes from a man aged 45 to 65 with active or convalescent COVID-19.

The V and J genes are TRBV9 and TRBJ1-4; TRBD1 matches 7 bases. This CDR3 region has 14 residues. The germline V gene encodes CDR1 SGDLS and CDR2 YYNGEE. After removal of 0 bases from V and 7 bases from J, the junction contained 3 bases not matched to a gene. CDR3 coding DNA: TGTGCCAGCAGCGTAGGGCAGGGGGGTGAAAAACTGTTTTTT. Translation: CASSVGQGGEKLFF.

The rearrangement joins TRBV5-1 to TRBJ2-3; TRBD2 agrees at 7 bases. The CDR3 contains 18 residues. Unmatched junction bases numbered 16, after V lost 0 bases and J lost 6 bases. Per the germline V gene, CDR1 is SGHRS and CDR2 is YFSETQ. In DNA form, the CDR3 reads TGCGCCAGCAGCTTGGGGCCGGTGGGTGAGCGGGAAGGGGATACGCAGTATTTT. It is translated as CASSLGPVGEREGDTQYF.

The genes are TRBV27 and TRBJ1-6, with TRBD1 matching 9 bases. J was trimmed by 9 bases and V by 3 bases; bases with no gene match: 3. This CDR3 spans 14 amino acids. The germline V gene has CDR1 MNHEY and CDR2 SMNVEV (reference sequence). CDR3 nucleotides: TGTGCCAGCAGTTTCGACAGGGGGGCTTCACCCCTCCACTTT. It translates to CASSFDRGASPLHF.

The chain joins TRBV3-1 (or the pseudogene TRBV3-2) to TRBJ2-5, with D unclear. The CDR3 is 16 amino acids. Germline V CDR1 and CDR2: LGHDT, YNNKEL (reference sequence). V shed 5 bases and J shed 0 bases, with 16 bases lying between them. CDR3 nucleotides: TGTGCCAGCAGCGGCCCAGGAACTTCCAACCAAGAGACCCAGTACTTC. This sequence encodes CASSGPGTSNQETQYF.

V usage is TRBV11-2 and J usage is TRBJ2-1; 7 bases map to TRBD2. After removal of 4 bases from V and 7 bases from J, the junction contained 7 bases not matched to a gene. This CDR3 is built from 14 residues. CDR1 SGHAT and CDR2 FQNNGV come from the germline V gene. Here the CDR3 reads CASSSGLVGNEQFF. DNA of the CDR3: TGTGCCAGCAGCTCCGGACTAGTTGGGAATGAGCAGTTCTTC. The whole variable domain, filled in from reference TRBV11-2 and TRBJ2-1, reads EAGVAQSPRYKIIEKRQSVAFWCNPISGHATLYWYQQILGQGPKLLIQFQNNGVVDDSQLPKDRFSAERLKGVDSTLKIQPAKLEDSAVYLCASSSGLVGNEQFFGPGTRLTVL.

DNA for the CDR3: TGTGCCAGCAGCGCCTACAGGGGACTTCCAAACACCATATATTTT. Its translation is CASSAYRGLPNTIYF. J is TRBJ1-3 and V is TRBV13; 7 bases are shared with TRBD1. Germline V CDR1 and CDR2: PRHDT, FYEKMQ (reference sequence). V shed 5 bases, J shed 6 bases, and the junction held 10 bases outside the gene matches. The CDR3 extends over 15 amino acids.

The J gene is TRBJ1-2, the V gene TRBV6-6; the D gene is possibly TRBD1 (6 bases). V gave up 2 bases and J gave up 4 bases, with 11 bases separating them. There are 14 residues in the CDR3. Germline CDR1 and CDR2: MNHNY and SVGAGI (reference sequence). The CDR3 reads CASSYHLDSYGYTF. The CDR3 region has the DNA TGTGCCAGCAGTTACCACCTGGACAGCTATGGCTACACCTTC.

The chain links TRBV9 to TRBJ2-2, with TRBD1 identical over 9 bases. The J segment lost 1 base and the V segment lost 4 bases, leaving 11 bases of the junction unmatched. CDR3 length: 18 amino acids. Germline V gene sequence: CDR1 SGDLS, CDR2 YYNGEE. The CDR3 region has the DNA TGTGCCAGCAGCCACCGGGACAGGGAGTTCCAGAACACCGGGGAGCTGTTTTTT. This translates into CASSHRDREFQNTGELFF.

The rearrangement uses TRBV9 and TRBJ2-1; 9 nucleotides agree with TRBD1. The CDR3 sequence is 15 residues long. The germline V gene has CDR1 SGDLS and CDR2 YYNGEE. V shed 2 bases, J shed 4 bases, and the junction held 4 bases outside the gene matches. The CDR3, as DNA: TGTGCCAGCAGCGTCCGACAGGGGGGATACAATGAGCAGTTCTTC. Protein sequence: CASSVRQGGYNEQFF.

The V gene is TRBV18, the J gene TRBJ1-6; possible D gene TRBD1, 5 bases. CDR3 length: 16 residues. The germline V and J ends were trimmed by 3 bases and 0 bases, with 9 bases remaining between them. In germline, CDR1 is KGHSH, CDR2 LQKENI. CDR3 bases: TGTGCCAGCTCACCGGGGCAGAGCTCCTATAATTCACCCCTCCACTTT. This encodes CASSPGQSSYNSPLHF.

The CDR3 DNA is TGTGCCAGTAGTATAGTCCCCTATTACAATGAGCAGTTCTTC. It encodes CASSIVPYYNEQFF. V usage is TRBV19 and J usage is TRBJ2-1; no firm D call. The CDR3 is made up of 14 amino acids. V lost 1 base and J 4 bases, leaving 8 bases between the germline ends. Germline lookup yields CDR1 LNHDA and CDR2 SQIVND (reference sequence).

The V call is TRBV7-8, the J call TRBJ1-1; D is uncertain. From germline, CDR1 is SGHVS and CDR2 FQNEAQ. V was cut by 2 bases and J by 7 bases, with 5 bases left in between. The CDR3 is made up of 11 amino acids. CDR3 bases: TGTGCCAGCAGCTTAATCAGTGAAGCTTTCTTT. It is translated as CASSLISEAFF.

The chain combines TRBV27 with TRBJ2-3; 7 bases are shared with TRBD1. V was pared by 3 bases and J by 2 bases, with 2 bases of the junction left unmatched. Germline V CDR1 and CDR2: MNHEY, SMNVEV (reference sequence). This CDR3 is built from 14 residues. Here the CDR3 reads CASSLGQTTDTQYF. CDR3 DNA sequence: TGTGCCAGCAGTTTGGGACAGACCACAGATACGCAGTATTTT.

CDR3 amino acids: CASSLVSGQETQYF. The CDR3 nucleotides read TGCGCCAGCAGCTTGGTTAGCGGGCAAGAGACCCAGTACTTC. The chain recombines TRBV5-1 with TRBJ2-5; 7 nucleotides line up with TRBD2. Germline CDR1 is SGHRS and CDR2 is YFSETQ. The ends lost 0 bases at V and 2 bases at J; junction bases unmatched: 1. The CDR3 totals 14 residues.

The chain is built from TRBV7-9 and TRBJ2-3; 8 nucleotides align to TRBD2. This CDR3 spans 15 amino acids. Trimming at V came to 6 bases and at J to 0 bases, leaving 5 bases not matched to a gene. Germline V gene data show CDR1 as SEHNR and CDR2 as FQNEAQ (reference sequence). The CDR3 sequence: CASRLLAASTDTQYF. CDR3 DNA: TGTGCCAGCAGGCTACTAGCGGCTAGCACAGATACGCAGTATTTT.

V is TRBV6-5 and J is TRBJ1-2, with 7 bases aligning to TRBD1. Germline CDR1 is MNHEY and CDR2 is SVGAGI. The CDR3 runs 13 residues. Trimming took 6 bases from V and 3 from J; bases not matched to a gene: 4. The DNA for the CDR3 is TGTGCCAGCAGCTCCGGGACAGACTATGGCTACACCTTC. It encodes CASSSGTDYGYTF.

This sequence joins TRBV27 and TRBJ2-7; D is uncertain. The CDR3 loop spans 16 amino acids. Deletions cut 2 bases from V and 1 base from J, with 15 bases between. Germline V CDR1 and CDR2: MNHEY, SMNVEV (reference sequence). CDR3 region: CASSLGPPAGSYEQYV. CDR3 DNA sequence: TGTGCCAGCAGTTTAGGCCCTCCGGCAGGATCCTACGAGCAGTACGTC.

The chain couples TRBV6-5 to TRBJ1-5; 7 nucleotides agree with TRBD1. V shed 5 bases and J 4 bases; nucleotides not matched to a gene: 8. CDR1 and CDR2 (germline): MNHEY, SVGAGI. The CDR3 has 15 amino acids. The CDR3, as DNA: TGTGCCAGCAGTCTGAACAGGGGCGGGAATCAGCCCCAGCATTTT. Amino acid sequence: CASSLNRGGNQPQHF.

V usage is TRBV2 and J usage is TRBJ2-1, with 11 bases matching TRBD1. This CDR3 is built from 18 residues. Germline lookup yields CDR1 SNHLY and CDR2 FYNNEI. The V gene end was trimmed by 4 bases and the J gene end by 1 base; junction bases not matched to a gene: 9. The DNA for the CDR3 is TGTGCCAGCAGTGGAAGGACAGGGGGCGCCCCGTCCTACAATGAGCAGTTCTTC. Its translation is CASSGRTGGAPSYNEQFF.

The chain has TRBV5-5 and TRBJ1-6; the D gene is possibly TRBD1 (6 bases). The CDR3 extends over 16 amino acids. The V end was cut by 4 bases, the J end by 8 bases, with 19 bases between. Germline V gene data show CDR1 as SGHKS and CDR2 as YYEKEE (reference sequence). The CDR3 here is CASSPPGGGLDSPLHF. The CDR3 DNA follows: TGTGCCAGCAGCCCTCCCGGGGGGGGGCTTGATTCACCCCTCCACTTT.

This chain links TRBV7-2 with TRBJ2-5; 8 nucleotides agree with TRBD2. The CDR3 totals 18 residues. Germline CDR1 is SGHTA and CDR2 is FQGNSA. Trimming took 5 bases from V and 0 from J; bases not matched to a gene: 14. CDR3 DNA sequence: TGTGCCAGCAGCCCATGGGGGCCTGGTAGCGGGGACCAAGAGACCCAGTACTTC. Translation: CASSPWGPGSGDQETQYF.

This chain links TRBV28 with TRBJ1-5; TRBD1 matches 7 bases. The CDR3 is 14 amino acids. Germline CDR1 reads MDHEN; CDR2 reads SYDVKM. V was clipped by 6 bases and J by 0 bases; unmatched bases: 2. The CDR3 here is CASSQGVSNQPQHF. In DNA form, the CDR3 reads TGTGCCAGCAGCCAGGGGGTTAGCAATCAGCCCCAGCATTTT.

This clone was detected once. The J gene is TRBJ1-5, the V gene TRBV7-2, with D possibly TRBD1 on 5 matching bases. Germline lookup yields CDR1 SGHTA and CDR2 FQGNSA. Trimming removed 5 bases from V and 4 bases from J, with 12 bases in between. This CDR3 has 14 residues. CDR3 DNA sequence: TGTGCCAGCAGCCGGTGGCAGGGTAATCAGCCCCAGCATTTT. Amino acid sequence: CASSRWQGNQPQHF.

This clone appeared a few times. V is TRBV4-3 and J is TRBJ1-5; 7 nucleotides match TRBD1. CDR3 length: 17 residues. V gave up 1 base and J gave up 9 bases; unmatched junction bases: 15. CDR1 is LGHNA and CDR2 is YSLEER in the germline V gene. The DNA for the CDR3 is TGCGCCAGCAGCCAAGTCGCGCCAGGGGGAACGACCGGGCCCCAGCATTTT. This sequence encodes CASSQVAPGGTTGPQHF.

The chain links TRBV7-2 to TRBJ1-2, with 9 bases fitting TRBD1. CDR1 is SGHTA and CDR2 is FQGNSA in the germline V gene. V trimming: 7 bases; J trimming: 8 bases; junction bases outside the gene matches: 8. The CDR3 loop spans 13 amino acids. The DNA of the CDR3 is TGTGCCAGCACCACACGACAGGGGGGCGGCTACACCTTC. Translated, it gives CASTTRQGGGYTF.

This clone was seen a few times. The gene calls are TRBV27 and TRBJ1-1; 9 positions agree with TRBD1. V shed 6 bases, J shed 3 bases, and the junction held 17 bases outside the gene matches. The CDR3 is 18 residues long. Germline V gene sequence: CDR1 MNHEY, CDR2 SMNVEV (reference sequence). The CDR3 reads CASSPVGGQGIKDTEAFF. CDR3 bases: TGTGCCAGCAGCCCCGTGGGGGGACAGGGCATTAAGGACACTGAAGCTTTCTTT.

This chain joins TRBV5-1 and TRBJ1-4; TRBD1 agrees at 9 bases. There are 15 residues in the CDR3. V lost 3 bases, J lost 7 bases, and 7 bases stayed unmatched. Germline lookup yields CDR1 SGHRS and CDR2 YFSETQ. CDR3 protein: CASSWGDRAGEKLFF. The CDR3 bases are TGCGCCAGCAGCTGGGGGGACAGGGCGGGTGAAAAACTGTTTTTT.